The 17 T cell receptor beta chains below come from one sample, sequenced in a study of PD-1 blockade in classical Hodgkin lymphoma. Time point here: newly diagnosed, previously untreated cHL patient sample. The data were produced by immunoSEQ multiplex PCR, yet TCRdb's version contains in-frame clones alone and is incomplete. The sample contains 45,000 to 60,000 clones, approximately 91% of which appear only once. Sequences were obtained from peripheral blood mononuclear cells (PBMCs). These receptors were collected from a human donor with classical Hodgkin lymphoma.

This clone was observed a single time. The chain links TRBV19 to TRBJ2-2, with D possibly being TRBD1 or TRBD2 (6 bases each). The CDR3 spans 15 residues. The germline V and J ends were trimmed by 3 bases and 4 bases, with 12 bases remaining between them. CDR1 is LNHDA, CDR2 SQIVND, per germline (reference sequence). The CDR3 nucleotides read TGTGCCAGTAGTATCGGGGGCGTTAGCACCGGGGAGCTGTTTTTT. Its translation is CASSIGGVSTGELFF.

This clone was seen more than once but under ten times. The chain joins TRBV10-1 to TRBJ2-1; 12 bases map to TRBD2. V shed 4 bases and J 7 bases; nucleotides not matched to a gene: 2. There are 14 residues in the CDR3. Looked up from germline, CDR1 is WNHNN and CDR2 is SYGVQD (reference sequence). The DNA for the CDR3 is TGCGCCAGCAGTGGGACTAGCGGGATGAATGAGCAGTTCTTC. It translates to CASSGTSGMNEQFF.

The CDR3 loop is CASSLGRGEKLFF. The CDR3 bases are TGTGCCAGCAGCTTGGGAAGGGGAGAAAAACTGTTTTTT. This chain uses TRBV7-3 with TRBJ1-4; D might be TRBD1 (5 bases). The germline CDR1 and CDR2 sequences are SGHTA and FQGTGA. The CDR3 is 13 residues long. Between the trimmed V and J ends, which lost 3 bases and 8 bases, there was a span of 10 bases.

V gene TRBV4-2 combines with J gene TRBJ2-3; 7 bases align to TRBD2. This CDR3 has 15 amino acids. The germline CDR1 and CDR2 sequences are LGHNA and YNFKEQ. V lost 2 bases to trimming and J lost 3 bases; unmatched junction nucleotides: 5. CDR3 loop: CASSQSGGPTDTQYF. The CDR3 DNA sequence: TGTGCCAGCAGCCAATCGGGAGGACCTACAGATACGCAGTATTTT.

V gene TRBV25-1 combines with J gene TRBJ2-1; D possibly corresponds to TRBD2 (5 bases). CDR1 and CDR2 from the germline V gene are MGHDK and SYGVNS. The length of the CDR3 is 16 residues. V was cut by 2 bases and J by 5 bases, with 16 bases left in between. The CDR3 is CASSETRIATHNEQFF. DNA of the CDR3: TGTGCCAGCAGTGAAACCCGGATAGCGACTCACAATGAGCAGTTCTTC.

This chain links TRBV28 with TRBJ2-7; 7 bases agree with TRBD1. The germline V gene has CDR1 MDHEN and CDR2 SYDVKM. CDR3 length equals 13 residues. The trim removed 6 bases at V and 3 bases at J, leaving 5 bases unmatched. CDR3 nucleotide sequence: TGTGCCAGCAGCCATGGGACAGACTACGAGCAGTACTTC. Its protein product is CASSHGTDYEQYF.

The V call is TRBV6-5, the J call TRBJ2-5; tentative D call: TRBD2 (6 bases). CDR3 length: 14 amino acids. Trimming pared 6 bases from V and 7 bases from J, leaving 18 bases between. Germline lookup yields CDR1 MNHEY and CDR2 SVGAGI. The CDR3 DNA sequence: TGTGCCAGCAGCCCCTGGGACTCAAAAGGGACCCAGTACTTC. This sequence encodes CASSPWDSKGTQYF.

The chain combines TRBV18 with TRBJ1-4; TRBD1 matches 8 bases. V dropped 11 bases and J dropped 3; count of bases not matched to a gene: 8. Per germline, CDR1 KGHSH and CDR2 LQKENI. This CDR3 has 14 amino acids. CDR3 DNA sequence: TGTGCCGGGACCTACAGGGGGTCTAATGAAAAACTGTTTTTT. Translating it yields CAGTYRGSNEKLFF.

In this sample, this clone turned up once. The chain has TRBV4-2 and TRBJ2-5, with D perhaps matching TRBD1 or TRBD2 (6 bases each). Trimming left V 6 bases short and J 5 bases short, with 19 bases between. The CDR3 runs to 15 residues. Germline-derived CDR1 and CDR2 are LGHNA and YNFKEQ. Here the CDR3 reads CASRRGDGGGETQYF. The CDR3 region has the DNA TGTGCCAGCAGAAGGGGGGACGGTGGCGGGGAGACCCAGTACTTC.

V usage is TRBV9 and J usage is TRBJ2-1; D tentatively reads TRBD1 or TRBD2 (5 bases each). The CDR3 has 16 amino acids. Germline V gene lookup returns CDR1 SGDLS and CDR2 YYNGEE. The V gene lost 3 bases and the J gene lost 2 bases, with 15 bases spanning the gap. CDR3 sequence: CASSGTGTPAYNEQFF. In DNA, the CDR3 is TGTGCCAGCAGCGGAACCGGGACCCCGGCCTACAATGAGCAGTTCTTC. Filled out from reference TRBV9 and TRBJ2-1, the complete variable domain reads DSGVTQTPKHLITATGQRVTLRCSPRSGDLSVYWYQQSLDQGLQFLIQYYNGEERAKGNILERFSAQQFPDLHSELNLSSLELGDSALYFCASSGTGTPAYNEQFFGPGTRLTVL.

Comment on this clone: The junction departs from the called germline gene at one end, perhaps through a read error. The gene calls are TRBV2 and TRBJ2-5; D gene unclear. The DNA end is more similar to TRBJ2-7, so the J call may be wrong. Germline CDR1 SNHLY, CDR2 FYNNEI. The CDR3 covers 11 residues. The CDR3 spells CASSVSSEQYF. The DNA for the CDR3 is TGTGCCAGCAGTGTCTCCTCCGAGCAGTACTTC.

This chain uses TRBV5-4 with TRBJ1-2, with 8 bases matching TRBD1. CDR3 size: 15 residues. The V segment lost 5 bases and the J segment 6 bases; nucleotides outside the gene matches: 12. Germline CDR1 is SGHNT and CDR2 is YYREEE (reference sequence). The CDR3 reads CASRLSGGSGNGYTF. CDR3 nucleotides: TGTGCCAGCAGACTATCAGGGGGCAGCGGCAATGGCTACACCTTC.

The V and J genes are TRBV28 and TRBJ2-1; D is possibly TRBD1 or TRBD2 (5 bases each). V was clipped by 6 bases and J by 4 bases, with 10 bases between them. The CDR3 totals 13 residues. Germline V gene sequence: CDR1 MDHEN, CDR2 SYDVKM. Written as DNA, the CDR3 is TGTGCCAGCAGAACCGGGACGTACAATGAGCAGTTCTTC. Protein: CASRTGTYNEQFF.

Judged by abundance, this clone is medium-sized (0.01 to 0.1%). This chain uses TRBV6-1 with TRBJ2-7; tentatively, D is TRBD2 (5 bases). Germline V lookup: CDR1 MNHNS, CDR2 SASEGT. With 8 bases removed from V and 6 bases from J, the gap between germline ends came to 20 bases. The CDR3 contains 14 residues. This CDR3 is CASAEGRPASEQYF. Written as DNA, the CDR3 is TGTGCCAGCGCCGAGGGCAGGCCGGCAAGCGAGCAGTACTTC.

This rearrangement joins TRBV30 to TRBJ2-7; TRBD2 aligns across 11 bases. The length of the CDR3 is 12 residues. Germline V CDR1 and CDR2: GTSNPN, SVGIG (reference sequence). Unmatched junction bases numbered 4, after V lost 2 bases and J lost 10 bases. CDR3 sequence reads: CAWSLAGGQQYV. For the CDR3, the DNA is TGTGCCTGGAGTTTAGCGGGAGGGCAACAGTACGTC.

The chain's CDR3 is CASSPRQRVNTGELFF. CDR3 coding DNA: TGTGCCAGCAGCCCCCGACAGAGGGTGAACACCGGGGAGCTGTTTTTT. The rearrangement joins TRBV4-2 to TRBJ2-2, with D perhaps given as TRBD1 or TRBD2 (5 bases each). V lost 4 bases and J 1 base, leaving 13 bases between the germline ends. The CDR3 sequence is 16 residues long. The germline gives CDR1 LGHNA, CDR2 YNFKEQ.

The chain employs TRBV11-1 and TRBJ2-3, with TRBD2 matching 11 bases. The CDR3 has 18 residues. Trimming took 5 bases from V and 3 from J; bases not matched to a gene: 13. Germline-derived CDR1 and CDR2 are SGHAT and FQDESV (reference sequence). CDR3 amino acids: CASSLHSSGRLGTDTQYF. CDR3 sequence (DNA): TGTGCCAGCAGCCTTCACTCTAGCGGGAGGTTGGGTACAGATACGCAGTATTTT.